Following are 25 T cell receptor beta chains from one sample sequenced in a study of metastatic and nonmetastatic thyroid tumors (dated by TCRdb to about 2020). The library was built by means of PCR. Instrument used: Illumina HiSeq 4000. The public reads were reprocessed in TCRdb via fastp at Q25 and MiXCR, keeping in-frame beta chains. The table for this sample lists tens of thousands of clones; over 10% of them were counted only once. The ten largest clones represent more than 13% of the sample. None of the patients had been given any treatment before thyroid surgery. Source material: blood. These receptors were obtained from a female donor with papillary thyroid cancer or a benign thyroid nodule (not recorded which). Some clones in this sample may be carry-over from other donors' samples.

This clone was counted at least ten times. This chain uses TRBV30 with TRBJ1-5, with D hard to call. Looked up from germline, CDR1 is GTSNPN and CDR2 is SVGIG (reference sequence). V shed 2 bases and J shed 0 bases, with 8 bases lying between them. The CDR3 consists of 14 residues. This CDR3 is CAWSPPYSNQPQHF. As DNA, the CDR3 is TGTGCCTGGAGTCCTCCTTATAGCAATCAGCCCCAGCATTTT.

Only a few counts were recorded for this clone. The chain employs TRBV29-1 and TRBJ2-2; D unresolved. The CDR3 spans 13 residues. The germline CDR1 and CDR2 sequences are SQVTM and ANQGSEA. The V and J ends lost 4 bases and 0 bases respectively, with 6 bases between them. CDR3 sequence (DNA): TGCAGCGTTGGGAGTTCGAACACCGGGGAGCTGTTTTTT. This gives the protein CSVGSSNTGELFF.

This clone occurred many times. The chain is built from TRBV5-1 and TRBJ2-3; 7 bases match TRBD2. Looked up from germline, CDR1 is SGHRS and CDR2 is YFSETQ. CDR3 length equals 16 residues. J lost 2 bases, V lost 4 bases, and 10 bases had no gene match. Here the CDR3 reads CASSGGGGPSTDTQYF. CDR3 in DNA: TGCGCCAGCAGCGGGGGGGGAGGACCCTCCACAGATACGCAGTATTTT.

This clone appeared many times. V is TRBV28 and J is TRBJ2-7; 7 nucleotides align to TRBD1. The CDR3 length is 13 residues. The junction had 7 bases not matched to a gene; V was cut back by 8 bases and J by 3 bases. The germline gives CDR1 MDHEN, CDR2 SYDVKM. In DNA, the CDR3 is TGTGCCAGCGAAGACAGGGTTTTCTACGAGCAGTACTTC. Its protein product is CASEDRVFYEQYF.

This clone is termed medium-sized (0.01 to 0.1%). The chain combines TRBV27 with TRBJ2-3, with unresolved D. The CDR3 is 15 residues long. Germline values: CDR1 MNHEY, CDR2 SMNVEV (reference sequence). Deletions cut 3 bases from V and 6 bases from J, with 16 bases between. The CDR3 sequence is CASSLSPDPLDTQYF. CDR3 nucleotide sequence: TGTGCCAGCAGTTTGTCACCGGACCCACTTGATACGCAGTATTTT.

The genes are TRBV5-1 and TRBJ1-2, with 9 positions matching TRBD1. The CDR3 runs 13 residues. Germline V gene lookup returns CDR1 SGHRS and CDR2 YFSETQ. V lost 6 bases to trimming and J lost 10 bases; unmatched junction nucleotides: 10. CDR3 residues: CASKRGQGEVYTF. CDR3 in DNA: TGCGCCAGCAAGCGGGGACAGGGAGAGGTCTACACCTTC.

As concerns this clone: It may be a read error: a sequence one base away is much more abundant. The genes are TRBV5-6 and TRBJ2-1; D is perhaps TRBD1 (6 bases). Germline assignment: CDR1 SGHDT and CDR2 YYEEEE. This CDR3 is built from 13 residues. The CDR3 bases are TGTGCCAGCAGCTGGGGACAAAACAATGAGCAGTCCTTC. Its protein product is CASSWGQNNEQSF.

This clone was seen many times. The gene calls are TRBV10-2 and TRBJ2-5, with 9 bases that match TRBD2. The V gene's germline CDR1 is WSHSY and CDR2 SAAADI. This CDR3 region has 15 residues. Trimming at V came to 6 bases and at J to 5 bases, leaving 10 bases not matched to a gene. In DNA form, the CDR3 reads TGCGCCAGCAGGGCCGCCCTAGCGGGATCCGAGACCCAGTACTTC. Translating gives CASRAALAGSETQYF.

This clone was observed many times. The rearrangement uses TRBV12-5 and TRBJ2-5; 8 bases map to TRBD2. The V gene end was trimmed by 2 bases and the J gene end by 4 bases; junction bases not matched to a gene: 6. Germline-derived CDR1 and CDR2 are LGHNT and FRNRAP. The CDR3 sequence is 15 residues long. The CDR3 spells CASGLRSAGAETQYF. For the CDR3, the DNA is TGTGCTAGTGGTTTGAGGTCAGCGGGAGCAGAGACCCAGTACTTC.

This clone has ten or more counts. The chain recombines TRBV5-1 with TRBJ2-1; D might be TRBD1 or TRBD2, each matching 6 bases. The CDR3 covers 13 residues. CDR1 and CDR2 from the germline V gene are SGHRS and YFSETQ. Trimming cost V 7 bases and J 6 bases, with 14 bases left between them. In DNA, the CDR3 is TGCGCCAGCGCGGACGGAGGGGGCAATGAGCAGTTCTTC. Its translation: CASADGGGNEQFF.

This clone was recorded at least ten times. J is TRBJ2-1 and V is TRBV20-1; 8 bases align to TRBD2. With 6 bases clipped from V and 10 bases from J, the junction kept 23 bases outside the gene matches. Germline V gene data show CDR1 as DFQATT and CDR2 as SNEGSKA (reference sequence). The CDR3 length is 17 residues. The DNA of the CDR3 is TGCAGTGCCCTTTTAACCTTAGCGGGACCTCGGGGGAAAGAGCAGTTCTTC. This gives the protein CSALLTLAGPRGKEQFF.

This clone was seen many times. This chain joins TRBV2 and TRBJ2-1, with 10 bases aligning to TRBD2. J lost 5 bases, V lost 0 bases, and 4 bases had no gene match. The germline V gene encodes CDR1 SNHLY and CDR2 FYNNEI. This CDR3 comprises 16 residues. The CDR3 is CASSEAPSGRDNEQFF. CDR3 bases: TGTGCCAGCAGTGAAGCGCCGAGCGGGAGGGACAATGAGCAGTTCTTC.

The chain couples TRBV30 to TRBJ1-5, with D perhaps TRBD1 (5 bases). The CDR3 extends over 13 amino acids. The germline V and J ends were trimmed by 2 bases and 6 bases, with 11 bases remaining between them. Germline assignment: CDR1 GTSNPN and CDR2 SVGIG (reference sequence). CDR3 coding DNA: TGTGCCTGGAGTTCGGGGGTACGTCAGCCCCAGCATTTT. This sequence encodes CAWSSGVRQPQHF. The full variable domain, in which reference TRBV30 and TRBJ1-5 provide the parts outside the CDR3, is SQTIHQWPATLVQPVGSPLSLECTVEGTSNPNLYWYRQAAGRGLQLLFYSVGIGQISSEVPQNLSASRPQDRQFILSSKKLLLSDSGFYLCAWSSGVRQPQHFGDGTRLSIL.

This clone was recorded at least ten times. The rearrangement joins TRBV7-9 to TRBJ2-7; D call uncertain. This CDR3 is 14 amino acids long. Germline CDR1 is SEHNR and CDR2 is FQNEAQ (reference sequence). V was trimmed by 0 bases and J by 0 bases, leaving 6 bases between them. The CDR3 protein is CASSLARSSYEQYF. The CDR3 DNA reads TGTGCCAGCAGCTTAGCTCGGAGCTCCTACGAGCAGTACTTC.

This clone is categorized as medium-sized. The V and J genes are TRBV28 and TRBJ2-7, with TRBD1 matching over 7 bases. The CDR3 is 13 residues long. Looked up from germline, CDR1 is MDHEN and CDR2 is SYDVKM. Trimming took 7 bases from V and 5 from J; bases not matched to a gene: 8. The CDR3 loop is CASTTGVLDEQYF. In DNA, the CDR3 is TGTGCCAGCACCACAGGGGTTCTGGACGAGCAGTACTTC.

This clone was counted ten times or more. This chain connects TRBV3-1 to TRBJ1-1; 9 bases map to TRBD1. The CDR3 is 15 residues long. The germline CDR1 and CDR2 sequences are LGHDT and YNNKEL (reference sequence). Trimming cost V 4 bases and J 2 bases; bases outside gene matches: 5. In nucleotides, the CDR3 is TGTGCCAGCAGCCTCCGGGACAGGGAAAACACTGAAGCTTTCTTT. This encodes CASSLRDRENTEAFF.

The sample holds many counts of this clone. The chain links TRBV5-1 to TRBJ2-7, with 11 bases identical to TRBD1. The CDR3 has 15 residues. Trimming took 0 bases from V and 4 from J; bases not matched to a gene: 3. Germline V gene lookup returns CDR1 SGHRS and CDR2 YFSETQ. Here the CDR3 reads CASSLEDRGRYEQYF. The CDR3 DNA follows: TGCGCCAGCAGCTTGGAGGACAGGGGGCGGTACGAGCAGTACTTC.

The genes are TRBV27 and TRBJ2-5; D is unclear. V lost 8 bases, J lost 5 bases, and 9 bases lay in between. The germline CDR1 and CDR2 sequences are MNHEY and SMNVEV (reference sequence). The CDR3 runs to 11 residues. The chain's CDR3 is CASQLGETQYF. Written as DNA, the CDR3 is TGTGCCAGCCAGCTTGGGGAGACCCAGTACTTC.

This clone was seen a handful of times. The CDR3 loop reads CASSGVQGGSETQYF. CDR3 DNA: TGTGCCAGCAGCGGAGTCCAGGGAGGGAGTGAGACCCAGTACTTC. The chain combines TRBV9 with TRBJ2-5; TRBD2 matches 7 bases. The CDR3 spans 15 residues. After removal of 3 bases from V and 5 bases from J, the junction contained 10 bases not matched to a gene. Per the germline V gene, CDR1 is SGDLS and CDR2 is YYNGEE.

This clone was recorded at least ten times. The genes are TRBV28 and TRBJ2-1; D not certain. CDR1 and CDR2 (germline): MDHEN, SYDVKM. The CDR3 has 12 amino acids. The germline V and J ends were trimmed by 8 bases and 10 bases, with 15 bases remaining between them. The CDR3 is CASLGPRREQFF. In nucleotides, the CDR3 is TGTGCCAGCCTAGGACCCCGCAGGGAGCAGTTCTTC. Combining the CDR3 with reference TRBV28 and TRBJ2-1 gives the whole variable domain DVKVTQSSRYLVKRTGEKVFLECVQDMDHENMFWYRQDPGLGLRLIYFSYDVKMKEKGDIPEGYSVSREKKERFSLILESASTNQTSMYLCASLGPRREQFFGPGTRLTVL.

Relative to its sample, this clone is medium-sized (0.01 to 0.1%). The chain employs TRBV3-1 and TRBJ1-2, with 7 positions matching TRBD1. V lost 3 bases and J lost 4; bases outside the gene matches: 8. The CDR3 is 15 amino acids. Germline assignment: CDR1 LGHDT and CDR2 YNNKEL (reference sequence). The CDR3 sequence: CASSHRRQGGYGYTF. For the CDR3, the DNA is TGTGCCAGCAGCCATCGGCGACAGGGCGGCTATGGCTACACCTTC.

This clone has a single count. V gene TRBV30 combines with J gene TRBJ1-3, with a tentative D call TRBD1 (5 bases). CDR1 and CDR2 from the germline V gene are GTSNPN and SVGIG (reference sequence). This CDR3 comprises 14 residues. V dropped 1 base and J dropped 7 bases, with 14 bases sitting between them. CDR3 amino acids: CAWSDFQGGNTIYF. DNA for the CDR3: TGTGCCTGGAGTGATTTCCAGGGTGGGAACACCATATATTTT.

This clone was observed a single time. J is TRBJ1-3 and V is TRBV20-1; no clear D. Trimming shortened V by 0 bases and J by 0 bases, and 6 bases separated the two germline ends. This CDR3 region has 14 residues. Germline loops: CDR1 DFQATT, CDR2 SNEGSKA (reference sequence). This chain's CDR3 is CSARESASGNTIYF. CDR3 sequence (DNA): TGCAGTGCTAGAGAGTCTGCCTCTGGAAACACCATATATTTT.

This clone was observed many times. V is TRBV9 and J is TRBJ2-7; no reliable D call. Trimming shortened V by 4 bases and J by 2 bases, and 13 bases separated the two germline ends. This CDR3 spans 14 amino acids. The germline V gene encodes CDR1 SGDLS and CDR2 YYNGEE. The CDR3 bases are TGTGCCAGCAGCCCCCGGGCCCTGACCTACGAGCAGTACTTC. Amino acid sequence: CASSPRALTYEQYF.

This clone was counted at least ten times. The chain recombines TRBV7-2 with TRBJ2-5; D uncertain. V lost 3 bases and J 5 bases, leaving 13 bases between the germline ends. The CDR3 runs 14 residues. In germline, CDR1 is SGHTA, CDR2 FQGNSA. This CDR3 reads CASSLGLAEETQYF. The CDR3 DNA sequence: TGTGCCAGCAGCTTGGGGTTGGCCGAGGAGACCCAGTACTTC.